Described below is a single T cell receptor (beta chain) sequence and its context. This clonotype was found many times. No antigen is known for it. No base quality information exists; no much larger clone differs at one position. The germline V gene encodes CDR1 LGHNA and CDR2 YNFKEQ. Between the V and J ends, shortened by 2 bases and 4 bases respectively, the junction contains 17 bases. Measured from the cysteine to the phenylalanine, the CDR3 is 16 residues long. Just CDR3 DNA is preserved here, 48 bases in frame from base 1. This sample stems from a study of naive and memory T cell subsets (TCRdb year 2017). Notes on the research overall: Sorted naive and memory T cell subsets from peripheral blood were analyzed in the study using a UMI-based, open-source pipeline for TCR alpha and beta sequencing. Complete agreement was observed between the functional CMV T cell responses and the IgG serology results. RNA was DNase-treated and reverse transcribed with TCR constant-region primers, mostly using SuperScript III.

Separate amplification of TCR alpha and beta chain libraries was performed from the second PCR step onward. To determine each donor's CMV status, fresh PBMCs were stimulated overnight with CMV viral lysate, and IFNgamma production from CD4+ T cells was then assessed. CD4 T cells were positively selected with Miltenyi beads, followed by positive selection of CD8 T cells from the CD4-negative fraction. Cells were stained for CD3, CD4, CD8, CD45RA, CD27 and a live/dead dye and were sorted on a BD Aria II into four subsets based on CD45RA and CD27. A few healthy volunteers provided blood, and each donor's sample was split into CD4 and CD8 T cells and then further divided into four differentiation subsets. Around 130 ml of peripheral blood was drawn per donor, and PBMC were isolated by Ficoll-Paque PLUS density-gradient centrifugation. The sorted cells were lysed in RLT buffer, after which RNA was extracted using a Qiagen RNeasy kit and kept at -80 degrees C.

On the study overall, not on this receptor specifically: In both CD4 and CD8 cells, a rise in Gini index and a fall in Shannon and inverse Simpson diversity were observed from naive through CM, EM and EMRA. Single alpha or beta chain sequences, rather than paired alpha/beta receptors, were used to define clonotypes. RNA-based TCR counts may be influenced by expression changes linked to T cell activation and differentiation. After error correction, over 85% of naive TCR sequences appeared only once, giving much steeper abundance distributions than memory subsets. No ground truth was available to validate the repertoire findings for the naive and memory subsets. TCR abundance followed a power law with an exponent that was different for naive and memory subsets but consistent across the three individuals.

Libraries were constructed by UMI-ligation and nested PCR. To cover both TRBC1 and TRBC2, the beta constant-region primer consisted of an equimolar mix of two oligonucleotides. T4 RNA ligase 1 ligated a single-stranded oligonucleotide carrying the SP2 primer and a 12-nucleotide UMI to the cDNA 3' end. Four rounds of PCR, combining the SP2 primer with nested alpha and beta constant-region primers, were used to amplify the ligated cDNA. The ligation reaction was kept at 16 degrees C for about 19-25 hours. To avoid over-amplification, PCR2 was usually performed as a SYBR Green qPCR and halted once a predetermined threshold was reached. All purifications after the first were performed with Agencourt AMPure XP magnetic beads. Libraries were quantified by Qubit and checked on a TapeStation, with a main peak expected near 650 bp. Pooled libraries were sequenced on an Illumina MiSeq using v2 2x251 paired-end kits, and typically about 0.9-2 million reads were obtained per sample. Libraries were pooled at approximately 4 nM per sample, and 5-7% PhiX was added to improve cluster recognition. Concerning the study's data processing: V and J genes were assigned to Demultiplexor-processed FASTQ reads by Decombinator through tag matching, with a single base-pair mismatch being allowed. Collapsinator relied on UMIs to fix sequencing errors as well as frequency errors caused by PCR heterogeneity. TCRs were translated and CDR3s were extracted from the conserved cysteine to the FGXG phenylalanine by CDR3Translator, with non-productive sequences being flagged. Gini, Shannon entropy and inverse Simpson indices were calculated on repertoires that had been subsampled to equal numbers of UMI-defined TCRs. Within the linear range, a power law was fitted to clonotype abundance distributions using maximum likelihood. When run on a single naive CD8 sample, MIGEC and the pipeline yielded similar UMI counts, similar unique TCR numbers and similar clonal distributions. A set of roughly 7,000 CMV-associated CDR3 sequences, compiled from VDJdb and a published dataset, was used to search the repertoires. TCRdb reprocessing: public reads trimmed at Q25 with fastp, clones called with MiXCR, in-frame beta chains kept. Records with the same CDR3 protein are collapsed into one entry carrying the most frequent genes and DNA. The V and J calls follow TCRdb's processing rather than the paper's. The sample table contains 70,000 to 95,000 distinct CDR3 sequences; only one count was recorded for roughly 7% of them. The top ten constitute 1.6% of the sample.

The chain links TRBV4-2 with TRBJ1-2; no confident D gene assignment can be made. The clonotype was recovered from a human donor in good health. The specimen was central memory CD4+ T cells from blood. According to the study, the label for this sample's cell subset or site signals: central memory, CD45RA- CD27+. The CDR3 loop reads CASSQRVGEKGYGYTF. The base sequence is TGTGCCAGCAGCCAACGCGTCGGGGAAAAGGGCTATGGCTACACCTTC.